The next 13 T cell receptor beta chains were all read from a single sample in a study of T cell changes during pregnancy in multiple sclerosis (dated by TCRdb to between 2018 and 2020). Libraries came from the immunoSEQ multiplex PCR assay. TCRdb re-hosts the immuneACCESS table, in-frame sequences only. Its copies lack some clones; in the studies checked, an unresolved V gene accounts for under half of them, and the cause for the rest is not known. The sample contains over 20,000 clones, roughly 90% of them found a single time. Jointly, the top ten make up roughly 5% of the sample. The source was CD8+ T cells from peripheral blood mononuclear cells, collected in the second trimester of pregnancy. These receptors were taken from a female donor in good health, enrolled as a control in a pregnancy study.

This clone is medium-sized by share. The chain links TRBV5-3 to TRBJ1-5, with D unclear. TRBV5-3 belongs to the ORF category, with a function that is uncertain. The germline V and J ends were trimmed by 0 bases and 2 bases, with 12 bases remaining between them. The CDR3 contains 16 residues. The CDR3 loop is CARSLAVGDGNQPQHF. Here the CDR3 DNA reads TGTGCCAGAAGCTTGGCCGTGGGAGACGGCAATCAGCCCCAGCATTTT.

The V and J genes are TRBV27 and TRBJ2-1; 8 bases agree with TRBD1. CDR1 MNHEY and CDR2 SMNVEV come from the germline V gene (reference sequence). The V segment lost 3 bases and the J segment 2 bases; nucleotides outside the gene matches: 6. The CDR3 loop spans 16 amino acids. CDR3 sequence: CASSFARQGPYNEQFF. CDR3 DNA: TGTGCCAGCAGTTTTGCGAGACAGGGGCCCTACAATGAGCAGTTCTTC.

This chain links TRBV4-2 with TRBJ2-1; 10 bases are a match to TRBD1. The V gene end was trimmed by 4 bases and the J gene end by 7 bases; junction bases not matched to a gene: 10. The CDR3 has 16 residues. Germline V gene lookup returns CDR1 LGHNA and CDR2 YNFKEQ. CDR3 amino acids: CASSRGTGEGGNEQFF. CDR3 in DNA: TGTGCCAGCAGCCGAGGGACAGGGGAAGGTGGGAATGAGCAGTTCTTC.

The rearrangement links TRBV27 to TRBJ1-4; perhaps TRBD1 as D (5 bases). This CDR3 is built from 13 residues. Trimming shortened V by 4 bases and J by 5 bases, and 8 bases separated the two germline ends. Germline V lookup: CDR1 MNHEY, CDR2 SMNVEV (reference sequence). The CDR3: CASSYGGNEKLFF. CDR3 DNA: TGTGCCAGCAGTTACGGGGGGAATGAAAAACTGTTTTTT.

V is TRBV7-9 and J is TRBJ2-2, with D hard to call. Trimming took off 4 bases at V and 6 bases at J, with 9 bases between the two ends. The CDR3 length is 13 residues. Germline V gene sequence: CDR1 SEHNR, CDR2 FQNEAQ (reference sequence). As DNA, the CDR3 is TGTGCCAGCAGCTCGGGTCGCGCCGGGGAGCTGTTTTTT. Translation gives CASSSGRAGELFF.

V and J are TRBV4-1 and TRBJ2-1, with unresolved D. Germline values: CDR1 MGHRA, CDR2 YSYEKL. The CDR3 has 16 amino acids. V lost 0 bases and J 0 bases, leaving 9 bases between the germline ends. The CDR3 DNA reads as TGCGCCAGCAGCCAAGATAGCTATGGCTCCTACAATGAGCAGTTCTTC. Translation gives CASSQDSYGSYNEQFF.

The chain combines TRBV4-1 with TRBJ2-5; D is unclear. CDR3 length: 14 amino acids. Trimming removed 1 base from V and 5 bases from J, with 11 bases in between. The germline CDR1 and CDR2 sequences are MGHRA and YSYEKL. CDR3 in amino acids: CASSQGLYGETQYF. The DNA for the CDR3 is TGCGCCAGCAGCCAAGGACTGTACGGGGAGACCCAGTACTTC.

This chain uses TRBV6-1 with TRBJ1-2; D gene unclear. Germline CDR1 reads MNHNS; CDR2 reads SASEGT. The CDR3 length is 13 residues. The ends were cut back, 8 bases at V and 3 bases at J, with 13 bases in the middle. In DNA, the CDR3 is TGTGCCAGCTTGGAGGGAACGGACTATGGCTACACCTTC. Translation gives CASLEGTDYGYTF.

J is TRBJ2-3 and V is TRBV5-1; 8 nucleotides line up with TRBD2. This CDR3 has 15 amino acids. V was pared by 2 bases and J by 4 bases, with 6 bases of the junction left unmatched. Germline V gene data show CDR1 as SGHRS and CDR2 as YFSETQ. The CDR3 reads CASSFSGAKADTQYF. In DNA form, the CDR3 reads TGCGCCAGCAGCTTTAGCGGGGCGAAGGCAGATACGCAGTATTTT.

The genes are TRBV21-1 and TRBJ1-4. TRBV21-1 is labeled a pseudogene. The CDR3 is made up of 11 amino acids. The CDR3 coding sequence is TGTGCCAGGGGCAGGAGGGAAAAACTGTTTTTT. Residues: CARGRREKLFF.

The CDR3 DNA sequence: TGTGCCAGCAGTAAGACAGCTCTCCAAGAGACCCAGTACTTC. It encodes CASSKTALQETQYF. The genes are TRBV6-5 and TRBJ2-5, with a tentative D call TRBD1 (5 bases). Trimming shortened V by 5 bases and J by 1 base, and 11 bases separated the two germline ends. CDR3 length: 14 amino acids. Germline CDR1 and CDR2: MNHEY and SVGAGI.

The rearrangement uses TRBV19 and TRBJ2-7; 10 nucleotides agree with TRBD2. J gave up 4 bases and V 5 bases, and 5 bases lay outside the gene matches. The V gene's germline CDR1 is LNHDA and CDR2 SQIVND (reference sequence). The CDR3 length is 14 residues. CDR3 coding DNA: TGTGCCAGTAGTCCTCTAGCGGGAGTTTACGAGCAGTACTTC. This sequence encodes CASSPLAGVYEQYF.

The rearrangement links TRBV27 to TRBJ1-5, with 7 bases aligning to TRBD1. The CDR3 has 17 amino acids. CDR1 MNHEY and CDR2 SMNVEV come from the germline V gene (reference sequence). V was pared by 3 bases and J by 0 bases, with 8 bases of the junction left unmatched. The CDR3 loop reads CASSLRGGVYSNQPQHF. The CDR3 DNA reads TGTGCCAGCAGTTTGAGAGGGGGCGTTTATAGCAATCAGCCCCAGCATTTT.